This is a list of T cell receptor beta chains from one sample in a study of a mutant IDH1 vaccine in newly diagnosed glioma. For these TCRs, the target antigens are not known. The method was immunoSEQ multiplex PCR; TCRdb's version includes in-frame clones alone and lacks a portion of them. The sample lists about 28,000 clones, about four fifths occurring once. The sample was PBMCs, taken from a glioma patient whose treatment included an IDH1 peptide vaccine. The receptors originated from a woman aged 30 to 39 with glioma. CDR3s include the opening cysteine and the closing phenylalanine or tryptophan. A D gene is named only where the DNA matches it firmly. Size is omitted from some rows. Given values are once, few, many or a class for expanded clones.

cdr3_aa	cdr3_nt	j_call	v_call	d_call	clone_size
CAWSVMSGGIGNQPQHF	TGTGCCTGGAGTGTAATGTCTGGGGGTATTGGCAATCAGCCCCAGCATTTT	TRBJ1-5	TRBV30	NA	few
CASNPGTHSTDTQYF	TGTGCCAGCAATCCGGGGACTCACAGCACAGATACGCAGTATTTT	TRBJ2-3	TRBV7-9	NA	NA
CASKDRGRGGYTF	TGTGCCAGCAAAGATAGGGGGCGTGGGGGCTACACCTTC	TRBJ1-2	TRBV6-5	TRBD1	NA
CASSLGAYQPQHF	TGTGCCAGCAGCTTGGGGGCATATCAGCCCCAGCATTTT	TRBJ1-5	TRBV5-6	NA	NA
CASSLLGGLGNEQFF	TGTGCCAGCAGCCTCTTAGGGGGGCTCGGAAATGAGCAGTTCTTC	TRBJ2-1	TRBV25-1	NA	NA
CASYGVNGYTF	TGTGCCAGCTATGGGGTGAATGGCTACACCTTC	TRBJ1-2	TRBV2	NA	NA
CASTPHGTTEAFF	TGTGCCAGCACCCCACATGGGACCACTGAAGCTTTCTTT	TRBJ1-1	TRBV6-6	NA	NA
CASSLQGGNQPQHF	TGTGCCAGCAGTCTACAGGGTGGCAATCAGCCCCAGCATTTT	TRBJ1-5	TRBV2	NA	NA
CASSFLSGNTIYF	TGTGCCAGCAGTTTCCTCTCTGGAAACACCATATATTTT	TRBJ1-3	TRBV27	NA	NA
CASSELRSWVSNQPQHF	TGTGCCAGCAGTGAACTCAGGTCGTGGGTGAGCAATCAGCCCCAGCATTTT	TRBJ1-5	TRBV2	NA	NA